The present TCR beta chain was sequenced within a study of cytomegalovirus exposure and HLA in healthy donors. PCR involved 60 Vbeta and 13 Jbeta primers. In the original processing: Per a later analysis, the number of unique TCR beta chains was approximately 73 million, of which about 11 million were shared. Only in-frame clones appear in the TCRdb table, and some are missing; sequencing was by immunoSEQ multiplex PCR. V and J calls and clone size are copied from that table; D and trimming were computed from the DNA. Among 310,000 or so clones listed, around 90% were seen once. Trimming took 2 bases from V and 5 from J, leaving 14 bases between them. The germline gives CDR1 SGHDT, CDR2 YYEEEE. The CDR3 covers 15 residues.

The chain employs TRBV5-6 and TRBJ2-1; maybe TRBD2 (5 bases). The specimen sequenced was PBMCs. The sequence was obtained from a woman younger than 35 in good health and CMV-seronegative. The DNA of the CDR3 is TGTGCCAGCAGCTTCGGGTCTAGCCGGAACAATGAGCAGTTCTTC. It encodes CASSFGSSRNNEQFF. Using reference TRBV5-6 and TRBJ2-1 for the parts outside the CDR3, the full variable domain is DAGVTQSPTHLIKTRGQQVTLRCSPKSGHDTVSWYQQALGQGPQFIFQYYEEEERQRGNFPDRFSGHQFPNYSSELNVNALLLGDSALYLCASSFGSSRNNEQFFGPGTRLTVL.